These 25 T cell receptor beta chains were all obtained from the same sample, sequenced in a study of metastatic and nonmetastatic thyroid tumors. No treatment had been given to any patient before thyroid surgery. Using MiXCR, TCRdb re-called clones from the PCR reads. The profile covers 9,500 to 15,000 clones, with roughly 33% appearing a single time and approximately 12% taken by the ten largest. The sample consisted of tumor tissue. The receptors come from a female donor with papillary thyroid cancer or a benign thyroid nodule (not recorded which). Some clones in this sample may be carry-over from other donors' samples.

This clone has only a few counts. V and J are TRBV6-4 and TRBJ2-7, with 7 bases lining up with TRBD1. This CDR3 has 13 amino acids. CDR1 and CDR2 from the germline V gene are MRHNA and SNTAGT. V was clipped by 5 bases and J by 5 bases; unmatched bases: 6. For the CDR3, the DNA is TGTGCCAGCAGTTTAAAGGGGGCAAACGAGCAGTACTTC. It is translated as CASSLKGANEQYF.

The V call is TRBV5-8, the J call TRBJ2-3; D remains unclear. There are 13 residues in the CDR3. Germline-derived CDR1 and CDR2 are SGHTS and YDEGEE. The CDR3 DNA reads TGTGCAGACGGTAGGGCCCACACAGATACGCAGTATTTT. Its protein product is CADGRAHTDTQYF.

This clone was counted ten times or more. V usage is TRBV7-2 and J usage is TRBJ1-4; D remains unclear. CDR1 and CDR2 from the germline V gene are SGHTA and FQGNSA. V lost 5 bases and J 5 bases, leaving 12 bases between the germline ends. CDR3 length: 14 amino acids. This CDR3 is CASSPETGNEKLFF. The CDR3 coding sequence is TGTGCCAGCAGCCCCGAGACGGGAAATGAAAAACTGTTTTTT.

Note on this clone: Germline and junction disagree at one end, which may indicate a read error. This chain joins TRBV6-1 and TRBJ1-5; D unclear. The CDR3 extends over 13 amino acids. Germline V gene lookup returns CDR1 MNHNS and CDR2 SASEGT. The CDR3 bases are TGTGCAAGCAGTGAAGCGTGGGATCAGCCCAAGCATTTT. Translation gives CASSEAWDQPKHF.

This clone has ten or more counts. V gene TRBV12-3 or TRBV12-4 combines with J gene TRBJ2-1; 10 bases are shared with TRBD1. The ends lost 3 bases at V and 2 bases at J; junction bases unmatched: 19. The CDR3 has 21 amino acids. The CDR3 DNA reads as TGTGCCAGCAGTTTGGCCCGGCAAAAAAACCGGGACAGGGGCACCTACAATGAGCAGTTCTTC. As protein: CASSLARQKNRDRGTYNEQFF.

This clone was seen a handful of times. V gene TRBV28 combines with J gene TRBJ1-5; 10 nucleotides match TRBD1. J gave up 2 bases and V 6 bases, and 10 bases lay outside the gene matches. Germline V gives CDR1 MDHEN, CDR2 SYDVKM. This CDR3 has 17 residues. CDR3 sequence: CASSYGTGVSRNQPQHF. CDR3 DNA: TGTGCCAGCAGCTACGGGACAGGGGTCTCCCGCAATCAGCCCCAGCATTTT.

This rearrangement joins TRBV6-2 or TRBV6-3 to TRBJ1-2; D not certain. This CDR3 spans 19 amino acids. The V gene's germline CDR1 is MNHEY and CDR2 SVGEGT. Between the trimmed V and J ends, which lost 0 bases and 4 bases, there was a span of 24 bases. This chain's CDR3 is CASSYSAGSPLRSFYGYTF. CDR3 sequence (DNA): TGTGCCAGCAGTTACTCCGCCGGCAGCCCTCTAAGGTCTTTCTATGGCTACACCTTC.

This clone is labeled medium-sized. This chain joins TRBV5-6 and TRBJ1-1; tentatively, D is TRBD1 (5 bases). The CDR3 has 13 residues. Germline V gene data show CDR1 as SGHDT and CDR2 as YYEEEE. Deletions cut 5 bases from V and 2 bases from J, with 10 bases between. Written as DNA, the CDR3 is TGTGCCAGCAGACTGACAGTTAACACTGAAGCTTTCTTT. Its protein product is CASRLTVNTEAFF. Combining the CDR3 with reference TRBV5-6 and TRBJ1-1 gives the whole variable domain DAGVTQSPTHLIKTRGQQVTLRCSPKSGHDTVSWYQQALGQGPQFIFQYYEEEERQRGNFPDRFSGHQFPNYSSELNVNALLLGDSALYLCASRLTVNTEAFFGQGTRLTVV.

The chain couples TRBV24-1 to TRBJ1-5, with D tentatively TRBD1 (6 bases). Germline lookup yields CDR1 KGHDR and CDR2 SFDVKD. CDR3 length equals 14 residues. V was trimmed by 4 bases and J by 7 bases, leaving 13 bases between them. The CDR3: CATSDSSTGQPQHF. In nucleotides, the CDR3 is TGTGCCACCAGTGACTCCTCTACAGGGCAGCCCCAGCATTTT.

By its share, this clone is medium-sized. The chain couples TRBV6-2 or TRBV6-3 to TRBJ2-2, with D perhaps TRBD2 (6 bases). Trimming took 6 bases from V and 0 from J, leaving 17 bases between them. Germline V gene data show CDR1 as MNHEY and CDR2 as SVGEGT. This CDR3 is 17 amino acids long. The CDR3 region is CASSRISGDANTGELFF. The DNA for the CDR3 is TGTGCCAGCAGCCGAATTAGCGGCGACGCGAACACCGGGGAGCTGTTTTTT.

Comments on this clone: Mismatch with germline at one junction end may stem from a read error. The chain links TRBV18 to TRBJ2-2, with a possible D match to TRBD2 (5 bases). Germline V gene data show CDR1 as KGHSH and CDR2 as LQKENI. CDR3 length: 15 amino acids. The CDR3 is CASSPDPGGTGELFF. In DNA form, the CDR3 reads TGTGCCAGCTCACCGGACCCCGGAGGCACCGGGGAGCTCTTTTTT.

This chain joins TRBV11-2 and TRBJ1-6; the D gene is possibly TRBD1 (5 bases). The CDR3 is made up of 17 amino acids. Trimming shortened V by 5 bases and J by 0 bases, and 14 bases separated the two germline ends. Germline CDR1 and CDR2: SGHAT and FQNNGV. The CDR3, as DNA: TGTGCCAGCAGCCCACCTAGACAGAGCTCCTATAATTCACCCCTCCACTTT. It codes for CASSPPRQSSYNSPLHF.

The genes are TRBV11-2 and TRBJ2-7; tentatively, D is TRBD2 (6 bases). The CDR3 spans 18 residues. Germline V gene lookup returns CDR1 SGHAT and CDR2 FQNNGV. The V end lost 0 bases, the J end lost 2 bases, and 20 bases lay between the germline ends. This chain's CDR3 is CASSLDRGTGEGTYEQYF. CDR3 in DNA: TGTGCCAGCAGCTTAGATCGGGGGACGGGAGAAGGGACCTACGAGCAGTACTTC.

By share, this clone counts as medium-sized. In DNA, the CDR3 is TGCGCCAGCAGCTTGGAAGGGCAGGGCACCGGGGAGCTGTTTTTT. It codes for CASSLEGQGTGELFF. J is TRBJ2-2 and V is TRBV5-1; D is perhaps TRBD1 (5 bases). Germline V gene data show CDR1 as SGHRS and CDR2 as YFSETQ. The CDR3 covers 15 residues. Trimming stripped 0 bases from V and 4 bases from J, with 10 bases between.

In this sample, this clone turned up a few times. A much larger clonotype is one base distant, so this may be a read error. V is TRBV29-1 and J is TRBJ2-5; D call uncertain. The CDR3 sequence is 10 residues long. CDR1 SQVTM and CDR2 ANQGSEA come from the germline V gene. The CDR3 reads CGAYKETQYF. The DNA of the CDR3 is TGCGGCGCCTACAAAGAGACCCAGTACTTC. Supplemented by reference TRBV29-1 and TRBJ2-5, the full variable domain reads SAVISQKPSRDICQRGTSLTIQCQVDSQVTMMFWYRQQPGQSLTLIATANQGSEATYESGFVIDKFPISRPNLTFSTLTVSNMSPEDSSIYLCGAYKETQYFGPGTRLLVL.

This clone has a handful of counts. The V call is TRBV10-2, the J call TRBJ2-7; TRBD1 might be the D (5 bases). CDR1 is WSHSY, CDR2 SAAADI, per germline. The CDR3 extends over 15 amino acids. V gave up 7 bases and J gave up 1 base, with 17 bases separating them. Written as DNA, the CDR3 is TGCGCCAGCACTATATCCCCTTCAGGGTCCTACGAGCAGTACTTC. It encodes CASTISPSGSYEQYF.

By sample fraction, this clone is medium-sized. V and J are TRBV6-2 or TRBV6-3 and TRBJ2-1; perhaps TRBD2 as D (6 bases). V lost 5 bases and J 0 bases, leaving 20 bases between the germline ends. The length of the CDR3 is 18 residues. Germline CDR1 and CDR2: MNHEY and SVGEGT. CDR3 sequence (DNA): TGTGCCAGCAGTGGCCGTCCGGGACTCCAGAGCTCCTACAATGAGCAGTTCTTC. Its protein product is CASSGRPGLQSSYNEQFF.

The chain recombines TRBV14 with TRBJ2-7; D unclear. Germline CDR1 SGHDN, CDR2 FVKESK. The CDR3 contains 13 residues. V lost 1 base, J lost 6 bases, and 10 bases lay in between. DNA of the CDR3: TGTGCCAGCAGCCAAGCAATCCGGGCCGAGCAGTACTTC. Its protein product is CASSQAIRAEQYF.

This clone was seen repeatedly, ten times or more. The chain carries TRBV5-5 and TRBJ2-7, with TRBD2 identical over 8 bases. Germline CDR1 and CDR2: SGHKS and YYEKEE (reference sequence). The V and J ends lost 5 bases and 0 bases, in that order; junction bases with no gene match: 10. The CDR3 loop spans 16 amino acids. CDR3 residues: CASSFGGTSNSYEQYF. In nucleotides, the CDR3 is TGTGCCAGCAGTTTCGGGGGGACTAGTAACTCCTACGAGCAGTACTTC.

This clone has only a few counts. The chain combines TRBV29-1 with TRBJ1-3; no firm D call. V was pared by 5 bases and J by 0 bases, with 8 bases between. Germline loops: CDR1 SQVTM, CDR2 ANQGSEA. This CDR3 has 13 residues. The CDR3 loop reads CSVTVSSGNTIYF. CDR3 bases: TGCAGCGTTACGGTATCCTCTGGAAACACCATATATTTT.

The sample holds many counts of this clone. Here the CDR3 reads CASSSDIPYEQYF. CDR3 DNA: TGTGCCAGCAGCTCGGACATTCCCTACGAGCAGTACTTC. The rearrangement joins TRBV7-9 to TRBJ2-7; a weak D match, TRBD1 (5 bases). CDR1 is SEHNR and CDR2 is FQNEAQ in the germline V gene (reference sequence). V was clipped by 4 bases and J by 2 bases, with 9 bases between them. This CDR3 has 13 amino acids. Full variable domain (outside the CDR3, taken from reference TRBV7-9 and TRBJ2-7): DTGVSQNPRHKITKRGQNVTFRCDPISEHNRLYWYRQTLGQGPEFLTYFQNEAQLEKSRLLSDRFSAERPKGSFSTLEIQRTEQGDSAMYLCASSSDIPYEQYFGPGTRLTVT.

This clone was recorded at least ten times. The chain employs TRBV5-1 and TRBJ1-1; TRBD1 is a possible D gene (5 bases). Trimming took 2 bases from V and 0 from J, leaving 14 bases between them. There are 16 residues in the CDR3. From germline, CDR1 is SGHRS and CDR2 YFSETQ. The chain's CDR3 is CASSFGGMVMNTEAFF. CDR3 nucleotide sequence: TGCGCCAGCAGCTTCGGGGGGATGGTCATGAACACTGAAGCTTTCTTT.

This clone was seen many times. The chain carries TRBV30 and TRBJ2-7, with D hard to call. The CDR3 is made up of 11 amino acids. Germline V gene lookup returns CDR1 GTSNPN and CDR2 SVGIG (reference sequence). The V gene lost 6 bases and the J gene lost 6 bases, with 12 bases spanning the gap. The CDR3 nucleotides read TGTGCCTGCGGCGGAAGGTCCGAGCAGTACTTC. Translated: CACGGRSEQYF.

This clone was observed many times. One end of the junction is discordant with germline, which a read error may explain. The genes are TRBV11-2 and TRBJ2-2; perhaps TRBD1 as D (5 bases). Per the germline V gene, CDR1 is SGHAT and CDR2 is FQNNGV. The CDR3 is 17 amino acids. CDR3 DNA: TGTGCCAACAGCCTCAGATACAGGAATGCGGACACCGGGGAGCTGTTTTTT. Translation: CANSLRYRNADTGELFF. The variable domain in full, with the rest retrieved from reference TRBV11-2 and TRBJ2-2, is EAGVAQSPRYKIIEKRQSVAFWCNPISGHATLYWYQQILGQGPKLLIQFQNNGVVDDSQLPKDRFSAERLKGVDSTLKIQPAKLEDSAVYLCANSLRYRNADTGELFFGEGSRLTVL.

Within the sample, this clone is medium-sized (0.01 to 0.1%). The chain combines TRBV30 with TRBJ2-7; D is perhaps TRBD1 (5 bases). V was shortened by 2 bases and J by 5 bases, with 7 bases between the two germline ends. Germline CDR1 and CDR2: GTSNPN and SVGIG (reference sequence). The CDR3 has 11 residues. This CDR3 reads CAWSFRDEQYF. CDR3 nucleotides: TGTGCCTGGAGTTTCAGGGACGAGCAGTACTTC.